Below, 27 T cell receptor beta chains from the same sample are listed, as sequenced in a study of T cell repertoires in cytomegalovirus infection. One entry per CDR3 protein results from TCRdb running MiXCR on the reads. The sample consists of approximately 500,000 distinct CDR3 sequences, approximately 17% of them appearing once. The specimen sequenced was CD8+ T cells from PBMCs. All receptors come from a human donor in good health (CMV status not recorded). Some clones in this sample may be carry-over from other donors' samples.

This clonotype was recorded at least ten times. The chain is built from TRBV5-6 and TRBJ2-1; D is unresolved. Germline V gives CDR1 SGHDT, CDR2 YYEEEE. V was trimmed by 0 bases and J by 10 bases, leaving 11 bases between them. The CDR3 spans 13 residues. The CDR3 nucleotides are TGTGCCAGCAGCTTGGGGCCCCCCGGCGAGCAGTTCTTC. Protein: CASSLGPPGEQFF.

In this sample, this clonotype turned up many times. The chain joins TRBV7-9 to TRBJ1-5; TRBD1 aligns across 8 bases. This CDR3 is 13 amino acids long. Germline V gene lookup returns CDR1 SEHNR and CDR2 FQNEAQ (reference sequence). Trimming cost V 5 bases and J 7 bases; bases outside gene matches: 4. The CDR3 sequence: CASSQDRAQPQHF. For the CDR3, the DNA is TGTGCCAGCAGCCAGGACAGGGCGCAGCCCCAGCATTTT.

This chain joins TRBV5-1 and TRBJ2-5; D is ambiguous. CDR1 SGHRS and CDR2 YFSETQ come from the germline V gene. This CDR3 contains 15 residues. V was trimmed by 3 bases and J by 3 bases, leaving 15 bases between them. In nucleotides, the CDR3 is TGCGCCAGCAGCTCCCTGACGCGGTTCGAAGAGACCCAGTACTTC. It specifies CASSSLTRFEETQYF. The variable domain in full, completed from reference TRBV5-1 and TRBJ2-5, reads KAGVTQTPRYLIKTRGQQVTLSCSPISGHRSVSWYQQTPGQGLQFLFEYFSETQRNKGNFPGRFSGRQFSNSRSEMNVSTLELGDSALYLCASSSLTRFEETQYFGPGTRLLVL.

This clonotype was observed at least ten times. The chain employs TRBV24-1 and TRBJ2-1; maybe TRBD2 (5 bases). Trimming stripped 5 bases from V and 7 bases from J, with 23 bases between. The germline V gene has CDR1 KGHDR and CDR2 SFDVKD. CDR3 length: 17 residues. The CDR3 is CATSARGLLSLRNEQFF. The DNA for the CDR3 is TGTGCCACCAGTGCGCGAGGACTCCTCTCTTTGCGGAATGAGCAGTTCTTC.

In this sample, this clonotype turned up many times. This chain uses TRBV6-1 with TRBJ1-5; D unclear. From germline, CDR1 is MNHNS and CDR2 SASEGT. With 2 bases removed from V and 0 bases from J, the gap between germline ends came to 14 bases. CDR3 size: 17 residues. Here the CDR3 reads CASSEIWVIGSNQPQHF. In DNA, the CDR3 is TGTGCCAGCAGTGAAATCTGGGTTATAGGTAGCAATCAGCCCCAGCATTTT.

This clonotype was seen a handful of times. The chain uses TRBV7-9 and TRBJ2-3; D is perhaps TRBD2 (7 bases). The CDR3 is made up of 18 amino acids. The germline V gene has CDR1 SEHNR and CDR2 FQNEAQ (reference sequence). The V end was cut by 6 bases, the J end by 3 bases, with 25 bases between. The CDR3 protein is CASSSFPQRGGVTDTQYF. In DNA form, the CDR3 reads TGTGCCAGCAGTTCCTTCCCACAAAGGGGGGGCGTAACAGATACGCAGTATTTT.

This chain connects TRBV29-1 to TRBJ1-1, with D perhaps matching TRBD1 (5 bases). The length of the CDR3 is 12 residues. V shed 7 bases and J shed 4 bases, with 13 bases lying between them. Germline CDR1 and CDR2: SQVTM and ANQGSEA. In DNA, the CDR3 is TGCAGCGCCCTTGGGGGGACCACTGAAGCTTTCTTT. Protein: CSALGGTTEAFF.

V and J are TRBV7-6 and TRBJ2-1; the D is unclear. V gave up 1 base and J gave up 9 bases, with 13 bases separating them. Per the germline V gene, CDR1 is SGHVS and CDR2 is FNYEAQ. The CDR3 is made up of 14 amino acids. The CDR3 loop is CASSLEGRSGEQFF. In nucleotides, the CDR3 is TGTGCCAGCAGCTTAGAAGGCCGCTCGGGTGAGCAGTTCTTC.

At least ten counts were recorded for this clonotype. This chain connects TRBV29-1 to TRBJ1-2; 7 bases are a match to TRBD1. The germline CDR1 and CDR2 sequences are SQVTM and ANQGSEA. This CDR3 region has 17 residues. Losses at the gene ends were 3 bases for V and 2 bases for J; bases not matched to a gene: 15. This CDR3 reads CSVDRVDGDSSNYGYTF. The CDR3 DNA reads TGCAGCGTTGATCGCGTTGACGGGGACAGTTCCAACTATGGCTACACCTTC.

With regard to this clonotype: The junction departs from the called germline gene at one end, perhaps through a read error. The chain uses TRBV2 and TRBJ2-1, with TRBD2 matching over 7 bases. In germline, CDR1 is SNHLY, CDR2 FYNNEI. This CDR3 region has 15 residues. The CDR3 reads CASSGGSPSYNKQFF. As DNA, the CDR3 is TGTGCCAGCAGCGGCGGGAGTCCCTCCTACAATAAGCAGTTCTTC.

In the case of this clonotype: It is likely a read error, because the conserved phenylalanine at the end of the CDR3 is missing. The J gene is TRBJ1-2, the V gene TRBV6-6; 8 bases match TRBD1. The CDR3 covers 14 residues. Germline V gene sequence: CDR1 MNHNY, CDR2 SVGAGI (reference sequence). J gave up 7 bases and V 6 bases, and 10 bases lay outside the gene matches. CDR3: CASSRQGITGGYTL. The CDR3 coding sequence is TGTGCCAGCAGCCGACAGGGGATAACGGGTGGCTACACCTTA.

This clonotype has more than one count but fewer than ten. The chain carries TRBV6-5 and TRBJ1-4, with D perhaps TRBD1 (6 bases). Germline CDR1 MNHEY, CDR2 SVGAGI. V lost 1 base, J lost 5 bases, and 8 bases lay in between. This CDR3 is built from 14 residues. CDR3 sequence (DNA): TGTGCCAGCAGTTACTACCAGGGGAATGAAAAACTGTTTTTT. It yields the protein CASSYYQGNEKLFF.

The chain is built from TRBV29-1 and TRBJ2-1; the match to TRBD2 covers 13 bases. Germline assignment: CDR1 SQVTM and CDR2 ANQGSEA. The trim removed 4 bases at V and 8 bases at J, leaving 5 bases unmatched. This CDR3 contains 14 residues. CDR3 sequence (DNA): TGCAGCGTTGCCACTAGCGGGAGGGCCGATGAGCAGTTCTTC. Amino acid sequence: CSVATSGRADEQFF.

This clonotype has at least ten counts. One junction end disagrees with the germline gene, perhaps due to a read error. The chain is built from TRBV7-7 and TRBJ2-1; perhaps D is TRBD1 or TRBD2 (5 bases each). This CDR3 comprises 15 residues. CDR1 and CDR2 (germline): SSHAT, FNYEAQ (reference sequence). The CDR3: CASSFKRGPPAEQFF. The CDR3, as DNA: TGTGCTAGCAGCTTTAAGAGGGGACCCCCAGCTGAGCAGTTCTTC.

The V and J genes are TRBV19 and TRBJ1-1; D call uncertain. The CDR3 has 14 amino acids. Trimming removed 3 bases at V and 8 bases at J, with 16 bases between. Germline CDR1 reads LNHDA; CDR2 reads SQIVND (reference sequence). The CDR3, as DNA: TGTGCCAGTAGTATTTTTGGTCTGACTGCGGAAGCTTTCTTT. This translates into CASSIFGLTAEAFF.

In its sample, this clonotype was seen a few times. The rearrangement uses TRBV19 and TRBJ2-1, with D uncertain. V lost 3 bases to trimming and J lost 2 bases, with 5 bases between them. This CDR3 spans 13 amino acids. Per the germline V gene, CDR1 is LNHDA and CDR2 is SQIVND (reference sequence). CDR3 residues: CASSIGTYNEQFF. The CDR3 region has the DNA TGTGCCAGTAGTATTGGGACCTACAATGAGCAGTTCTTC. Variable domain in full (rest from reference TRBV19 and TRBJ2-1): DGGITQSPKYLFRKEGQNVTLSCEQNLNHDAMYWYRQDPGQGLRLIYYSQIVNDFQKGDIAEGYSVSREKKESFPLTVTSAQKNPTAFYLCASSIGTYNEQFFGPGTRLTVL.

The sample holds many counts of this clonotype. The chain combines TRBV4-2 with TRBJ2-6, with a tentative D call TRBD2 (7 bases). The CDR3 is 16 amino acids. In germline, CDR1 is LGHNA, CDR2 YNFKEQ. V dropped 7 bases and J dropped 4 bases, with 17 bases sitting between them. In DNA form, the CDR3 reads TGTGCCAGCACTTCCGGGGGGCGAACCGGGGCCAACGTCCTGACTTTC. Amino acids: CASTSGGRTGANVLTF.

The rearrangement uses TRBV9 and TRBJ2-7, with 8 nucleotides matching TRBD1. The CDR3 consists of 15 residues. Trimming cost V 2 bases and J 3 bases; bases outside gene matches: 7. CDR1 SGDLS and CDR2 YYNGEE come from the germline V gene. The CDR3 region has the DNA TGTGCCAGCAGCGTCGACTACGGACAGGGCTACGAGCAGTACTTC. Translation gives CASSVDYGQGYEQYF.

There are many counts of this clonotype. DNA of the CDR3: TGTGCCAGCAGATCTGGGACCACACTATCCTACAATGAGCAGTTCTTC. It specifies CASRSGTTLSYNEQFF. This chain uses TRBV6-5 with TRBJ2-1, with D perhaps assigned TRBD1 or TRBD2 (5 bases each). Germline lookup yields CDR1 MNHEY and CDR2 SVGAGI. This CDR3 spans 16 amino acids. Trimming cost V 6 bases and J 1 base, with 16 bases left between them.

The chain employs TRBV4-1 and TRBJ2-7; D possibly corresponds to TRBD2 (5 bases). There are 14 residues in the CDR3. CDR1 is MGHRA and CDR2 is YSYEKL in the germline V gene. The V gene lost 3 bases and the J gene lost 2 bases, with 11 bases spanning the gap. The CDR3 protein is CASSQTIRAYEQYF. The CDR3 DNA sequence: TGCGCCAGCAGCCAGACTATCCGAGCCTACGAGCAGTACTTC.

To note about this clonotype: A much more abundant neighbour one base away suggests this may be a read error. The rearrangement links TRBV12-3 or TRBV12-4 to TRBJ1-6, with D perhaps matching TRBD1 (6 bases). This CDR3 has 12 amino acids. In nucleotides, the CDR3 is TGTTCCAGCAGTTCAGGGACAAGGTCCCTCCACTTT. Amino acids: CSSSSGTRSLHF.

The chain links TRBV9 to TRBJ1-2; unclear D gene. Trimming stripped 2 bases from V and 8 bases from J, with 13 bases between. The length of the CDR3 is 13 residues. Germline CDR1 reads SGDLS; CDR2 reads YYNGEE. The DNA of the CDR3 is TGTGCCAGCAGCGTCGGGCCTCGCGGCGGCTACACCTTC. Translated, it gives CASSVGPRGGYTF.

This clonotype was observed many times. The chain is built from TRBV12-3 or TRBV12-4 and TRBJ2-3; TRBD1 agrees at 8 bases. The CDR3 spans 16 residues. With 3 bases clipped from V and 4 bases from J, the junction kept 9 bases outside the gene matches. The CDR3 protein is CASSLPGTGDPDTQYF. For the CDR3, the DNA is TGTGCCAGCAGTTTGCCCGGGACAGGAGATCCAGATACGCAGTATTTT.

This clonotype was seen a handful of times. The V call is TRBV24-1, the J call TRBJ2-7, with a tentative D call TRBD1 (6 bases). Germline values: CDR1 KGHDR, CDR2 SFDVKD. V was pared by 7 bases and J by 3 bases, with 15 bases between. This CDR3 is 14 amino acids long. CDR3 amino acids: CATSGRGTDYEQYF. CDR3 DNA: TGTGCCACCAGCGGCAGGGGAACGGACTACGAGCAGTACTTC.

This clonotype was counted only a few times. This chain links TRBV20-1 with TRBJ1-1, with D hard to call. Trimming removed 2 bases from V and 1 base from J, with 14 bases in between. The germline V gene encodes CDR1 DFQATT and CDR2 SNEGSKA (reference sequence). This CDR3 is built from 15 residues. DNA of the CDR3: TGCAGTGCTAGAAGGAATCCAGTTACGAACACTGAAGCTTTCTTT. The encoded protein is CSARRNPVTNTEAFF.

In this sample, this clonotype turned up a few times. This chain uses TRBV6-1 with TRBJ1-1; D remains ambiguous. CDR3 length: 12 residues. With 5 bases removed from V and 5 bases from J, the gap between germline ends came to 9 bases. Looked up from germline, CDR1 is MNHNS and CDR2 is SASEGT. The CDR3 DNA is TGTGCCAGCAGTTATCGGCCGACTGAAGCTTTCTTT. This encodes CASSYRPTEAFF.

This clonotype was detected many times. This chain connects TRBV4-1 to TRBJ2-2; 7 bases line up with TRBD2. Germline CDR1 and CDR2: MGHRA and YSYEKL. The V and J ends lost 0 bases and 1 base, in that order; junction bases with no gene match: 5. The CDR3 is made up of 17 amino acids. CDR3 amino acids: CASSQDHSGKNTGELFF. The CDR3 region has the DNA TGCGCCAGCAGCCAAGATCACAGCGGGAAGAACACCGGGGAGCTGTTTTTT.